This T cell receptor (beta chain) was identified in a study of blood T cell repertoires in COVID-19. Study summary: Acute and convalescent COVID-19 specimens originated in the United States, Italy and Spain.

Only one count was recorded for this clone. Original methodology: How many nucleated cells were present was estimated from reference gene primer amplification. TCRdb's copy holds only in-frame clones and misses some; the assay was immunoSEQ multiplex PCR. The V and J calls and clone size are taken from that table; D and trimming were inferred from the DNA. Among under 95,000 clones listed, roughly 87% were seen once. This CDR3 is built from 13 residues. The specimen sequenced was peripheral blood. This sequence originates from a man aged 60 to 69 with acute or convalescent COVID-19. The rearrangement links TRBV1 to TRBJ1-2; TRBD1 was called by the table and not checked on the DNA. TRBV1 is described as a pseudogene. Written as DNA, the CDR3 is TGCACCAGCAGACCGACAGTGTCATATGGCTACACCTTC. Amino acid sequence: CTSRPTVSYGYTF.